This TCR beta chain is from a study of blood T cell repertoires in COVID-19. Here immunoSEQ multiplex PCR was the method, and the copy in TCRdb shows in-frame clones only, minus some. Of about 90,000 clones listed, 76% are singletons. Germline CDR1 reads SGHDN; CDR2 reads FVKESK. The CDR3 covers 14 residues. V shed 8 bases and J shed 7 bases, with 18 bases lying between them. The chain combines TRBV14 with TRBJ2-1; a possible D gene is TRBD1 (6 bases). The receptor was isolated from a man in his sixties or seventies with acute or convalescent COVID-19. Sample: peripheral blood. CDR3 nucleotide sequence: TGTGCCAGCTCCTCCGATCAGGGGCTAAATGAGCAGTTCTTC. Translation gives CASSSDQGLNEQFF.